This T cell receptor (beta chain) appears in the sequencing data of a study of cytomegalovirus exposure and HLA in healthy donors. Notes on the study in general: One variant, a missense change in DCLRE1C, was linked in a later analysis to TCR beta V- and J-gene trimming. Versus the roughly 700-donor mean, an Asian-associated ancestry cluster reportedly showed fewer N-insertions in a later analysis.

13 Jbeta primers and 60 Vbeta primers were used for the PCR. The method was immunoSEQ multiplex PCR; TCRdb's version includes in-frame clones alone and lacks a portion of them. Of about 120,000 clones listed, roughly three fifths are singletons. As regards this clone: The antigen remains unidentified.

The CDR3 extends over 12 amino acids. Trimming removed 3 bases from V and 9 bases from J, with 12 bases in between. CDR1 SQVTM and CDR2 ANQGSEA come from the germline V gene. The clonotype comes from a woman aged 40 to 50 in good health and CMV-seropositive. Sequenced sample: PBMCs. The V and J genes are TRBV29-1 and TRBJ1-5; possibly TRBD1 for D (5 bases). The CDR3 reads CSVELPGGPQHF. The DNA for the CDR3 is TGCAGCGTTGAGCTTCCCGGGGGGCCCCAGCATTTT.